The 2 T cell receptor beta chains in this list originate from one sample, sequenced in a study of blood T cell repertoires in COVID-19. The method was immunoSEQ multiplex PCR; TCRdb's version includes in-frame clones alone and lacks a portion of them. The table records 200,000 to 250,000 clones, about 86% of them present only once. Sample: peripheral blood. Source of these receptors: a woman aged 60-75 years with acute or convalescent COVID-19.

The J gene is TRBJ1-2, the V gene TRBV30, with D perhaps TRBD1 (6 bases). The CDR3 sequence is 15 residues long. The germline gives CDR1 GTSNPN, CDR2 SVGIG (reference sequence). Trimming removed 2 bases at V and 4 bases at J, with 17 bases between. The CDR3 bases are TGTGCCTGGAGTAAGGCCGGGGGGGCCCGCTATGGCTACACCTTC. It encodes CAWSKAGGARYGYTF.

This chain uses TRBV30 with TRBJ1-5, with D possibly being TRBD1 (5 bases). Germline V gene sequence: CDR1 GTSNPN, CDR2 SVGIG (reference sequence). The CDR3 contains 15 residues. The V and J ends lost 1 base and 11 bases respectively, with 21 bases between them. In nucleotides, the CDR3 is TGTGCCTGGAGTGCACGGTCAGGGCGGCATCGGTCCCAGCATTTT. This gives the protein CAWSARSGRHRSQHF.